The 29 T cell receptor beta chains reported below all come from one sample, sequenced in a study of neurological immune-mediated disorders. Using its own MiXCR run on the 5' RACE reads, TCRdb lists one record per CDR3 protein. The table has approximately 18,000 distinct CDR3 sequences, roughly 3% seen once. The specimen sequenced was CD8+ T cells from blood. These receptor sequences come from a woman aged 40 to 55 in good health.

This clonotype was seen many times. The chain has TRBV4-1 and TRBJ1-3; no firm D call. The V end was cut by 1 base, the J end by 0 bases, with 4 bases between. CDR1 and CDR2 from the germline V gene are MGHRA and YSYEKL. This CDR3 region has 14 residues. CDR3 region: CASSQVFSGNTIYF. The CDR3 DNA reads TGCGCCAGCAGCCAAGTTTTCTCTGGAAACACCATATATTTT.

This clonotype was counted at least ten times. The DNA of the CDR3 is TGCAGCGTTGTTTGGCGGGAGACCCCCTATGAGCAGTTCTTC. This translates into CSVVWRETPYEQFF. V usage is TRBV29-1 and J usage is TRBJ2-1; the match to TRBD2 covers 7 bases. Losses at the gene ends were 4 bases for V and 8 bases for J; bases not matched to a gene: 11. This CDR3 is 14 amino acids long. Germline CDR1 and CDR2: SQVTM and ANQGSEA.

There are many counts of this clonotype. This chain connects TRBV4-3 to TRBJ2-7; tentatively, D is TRBD1 (7 bases). Trimming shortened V by 3 bases and J by 1 base, and 13 bases separated the two germline ends. Germline V gives CDR1 LGHNA, CDR2 YSLEER. This CDR3 has 15 amino acids. The CDR3 DNA sequence: TGCGCCAGCAGCCAGGAGGGGGCGGGATCCTACGAGCAGTACTTC. It yields the protein CASSQEGAGSYEQYF.

This clonotype was seen at least ten times. J is TRBJ2-7 and V is TRBV4-2; 7 bases line up with TRBD2. The V gene's germline CDR1 is LGHNA and CDR2 YNFKEQ. The CDR3 has 15 residues. V shed 4 bases and J 2 bases; nucleotides not matched to a gene: 8. As DNA, the CDR3 is TGTGCCAGCAGCCCGAAAGCGGGAACAACCTACGAGCAGTACTTC. It yields the protein CASSPKAGTTYEQYF.

The table lists this clonotype with many counts. The chain couples TRBV10-1 to TRBJ2-5; perhaps TRBD2 as D (6 bases). V shed 3 bases and J shed 5 bases, with 10 bases lying between them. Germline values: CDR1 WNHNN, CDR2 SYGVQD (reference sequence). The CDR3 is 13 amino acids. As DNA, the CDR3 is TGCGCCAGCAGTGACGGAGGGAGCGAGACCCAGTACTTC. Translation gives CASSDGGSETQYF.

This clonotype was picked up many times. The genes are TRBV10-2 and TRBJ1-2; 11 bases are shared with TRBD1. CDR1 and CDR2 from the germline V gene are WSHSY and SAAADI. V shed 4 bases, J shed 4 bases, and the junction held 14 bases outside the gene matches. This CDR3 region has 18 residues. The CDR3 DNA reads TGCGCCAGCAGTGCATCAGTGGTTGTTGGACAGGGGGCCTATGGCTACACCTTC. It specifies CASSASVVVGQGAYGYTF.

Ten or more counts support this clonotype. The chain recombines TRBV20-1 with TRBJ2-4, with 16 bases identical to TRBD2. Germline CDR1 reads DFQATT; CDR2 reads SNEGSKA (reference sequence). There are 18 residues in the CDR3. V shed 3 bases, J shed 8 bases, and the junction held 13 bases outside the gene matches. The CDR3 spells CSASLGLAGGVPSDIQYF. CDR3 coding DNA: TGCAGTGCTAGCCTGGGACTAGCGGGAGGGGTACCCTCGGACATTCAGTACTTC.

This clonotype was counted ten times or more. V gene TRBV6-6 combines with J gene TRBJ2-3, with 8 bases lining up with TRBD2. The germline V gene encodes CDR1 MNHNY and CDR2 SVGAGI (reference sequence). CDR3 length: 16 residues. V shed 5 bases, J shed 3 bases, and the junction held 10 bases outside the gene matches. The CDR3 region has the DNA TGTGCCAGCAGTCCTACTAGCGGAGCCCCTACAGATACGCAGTATTTT. Protein: CASSPTSGAPTDTQYF.

This clonotype was recorded at least ten times. The chain combines TRBV4-3 with TRBJ2-7; D is perhaps TRBD2 (7 bases). The CDR3 covers 16 residues. Deletions cut 0 bases from V and 4 bases from J, with 16 bases between. Germline lookup yields CDR1 LGHNA and CDR2 YSLEER. CDR3 amino acids: CASSQDTGGQGYEQYF. For the CDR3, the DNA is TGCGCCAGCAGCCAAGATACCGGGGGGCAGGGGTACGAGCAGTACTTC.

This clonotype occurred many times. V usage is TRBV6-1 and J usage is TRBJ1-4; D not resolved. Germline V CDR1 and CDR2: MNHNS, SASEGT. The CDR3 totals 14 residues. Trimming took 1 base from V and 6 from J, leaving 9 bases between them. The chain's CDR3 is CASSEGHSYEKLFF. Here the CDR3 DNA reads TGTGCCAGCAGTGAAGGTCACAGCTATGAAAAACTGTTTTTT.

This clonotype was seen many times. The rearrangement uses TRBV6-5 and TRBJ2-7; TRBD2 aligns across 9 bases. The CDR3 contains 18 residues. Germline loops: CDR1 MNHEY, CDR2 SVGAGI. The V segment lost 0 bases and the J segment 2 bases; nucleotides outside the gene matches: 11. As DNA, the CDR3 is TGTGCCAGCAGTTACTCGACGTTAATTGGCGGGAGGGCCTACGAGCAGTACTTC. It specifies CASSYSTLIGGRAYEQYF.

This clonotype was observed at least ten times. V and J are TRBV6-2 or TRBV6-3 and TRBJ1-1; the match to TRBD1 covers 9 bases. This CDR3 has 15 amino acids. The V gene's germline CDR1 is MNHEY and CDR2 SVGEGT. Trimming took 10 bases from V and 5 from J; bases not matched to a gene: 14. The CDR3 protein is CATEPTGGGFTEAFF. The CDR3 DNA reads as TGTGCCACCGAACCTACAGGGGGCGGATTTACTGAAGCTTTCTTT.

Many counts were recorded for this clonotype. The rearrangement joins TRBV20-1 to TRBJ2-3; no clear D gene. The ends were cut back, 0 bases at V and 2 bases at J, with 9 bases in the middle. CDR3 size: 14 residues. Per germline, CDR1 DFQATT and CDR2 SNEGSKA (reference sequence). CDR3 amino acids: CSARDFLFTDTQYF. Here the CDR3 DNA reads TGCAGTGCTAGAGATTTCTTATTCACAGATACGCAGTATTTT.

The table lists this clonotype with many counts. The chain carries TRBV12-3 or TRBV12-4 and TRBJ2-1; a possible D gene is TRBD1 (5 bases). V lost 3 bases and J 4 bases, leaving 10 bases between the germline ends. The CDR3 totals 14 residues. In nucleotides, the CDR3 is TGTGCCAGCAGTTTGGCAGGGTTATACAATGAGCAGTTCTTC. It is translated as CASSLAGLYNEQFF.

This clonotype showed up many times. The chain uses TRBV9 and TRBJ2-1; TRBD1 agrees at 12 bases. Germline V gene data show CDR1 as SGDLS and CDR2 as YYNGEE. This CDR3 region has 16 residues. J lost 6 bases, V lost 3 bases, and 7 bases had no gene match. CDR3 sequence (DNA): TGTGCCAGCAGCGGTCCGGGACAGGGGGCCTTCAATGAGCAGTTCTTC. Translation gives CASSGPGQGAFNEQFF.

This clonotype was seen repeatedly, ten times or more. The chain recombines TRBV15 with TRBJ2-2; D not resolved. The V gene lost 4 bases and the J gene lost 3 bases, with 9 bases spanning the gap. The CDR3 totals 14 residues. The germline CDR1 and CDR2 sequences are LNHNV and YYDKDF (reference sequence). The CDR3 DNA is TGTGCCACCAGCACCAGGTATGACACCGGGGAGCTGTTTTTT. This translates into CATSTRYDTGELFF.

This clonotype was found many times. This chain joins TRBV3-1 and TRBJ2-6, with D unresolved. V was shortened by 4 bases and J by 11 bases, with 12 bases between the two germline ends. The CDR3 spans 13 residues. The germline V gene encodes CDR1 LGHDT and CDR2 YNNKEL (reference sequence). The chain's CDR3 is CASSPVSRDVLTF. CDR3 coding DNA: TGTGCCAGCAGCCCCGTCTCCCGCGACGTCCTGACTTTC.

This clonotype came up many times. The chain carries TRBV28 and TRBJ2-7, with D tentatively TRBD1 (6 bases). This CDR3 comprises 16 residues. Trimming removed 7 bases at V and 1 base at J, with 20 bases between. CDR1 is MDHEN, CDR2 SYDVKM, per germline. CDR3 sequence (DNA): TGTGCCAGCACCCTCACAGGCTCAGGGGCGTCCTACGAGCAGTACTTC. It encodes CASTLTGSGASYEQYF.

In its sample, this clonotype was seen many times. The chain carries TRBV29-1 and TRBJ2-4; D not certain. The germline CDR1 and CDR2 sequences are SQVTM and ANQGSEA. There are 16 residues in the CDR3. V lost 0 bases and J 0 bases, leaving 12 bases between the germline ends. The CDR3 DNA reads TGCAGCGTTGAAGATAGATACAGCCAAGCCAAAAACATTCAGTACTTC. Translation: CSVEDRYSQAKNIQYF.

This clonotype was detected many times. V gene TRBV2 combines with J gene TRBJ1-1, with a weak D call TRBD1 (6 bases). The length of the CDR3 is 14 residues. CDR1 is SNHLY, CDR2 FYNNEI, per germline. V was shortened by 4 bases and J by 5 bases, with 14 bases between the two germline ends. The CDR3 DNA reads TGTGCCAGCAGTGGCGGGGGGGCGAGGACTGAAGCTTTCTTT. Amino acids: CASSGGGARTEAFF.

This clonotype was seen ten or more times. This CDR3 is CASSRRTSGSPPYEQYF. As DNA, the CDR3 is TGTGCCAGCAGCCGACGGACTAGCGGGAGCCCGCCCTACGAGCAGTACTTC. This rearrangement joins TRBV14 to TRBJ2-7; 13 positions match TRBD2. Germline CDR1 and CDR2: SGHDN and FVKESK. CDR3 size: 17 residues. Trimming took 4 bases from V and 2 from J; bases not matched to a gene: 8.

This clonotype was detected ten times or more. The rearrangement joins TRBV20-1 to TRBJ2-3; 11 bases fit TRBD2. The CDR3 is 16 residues long. The germline V gene encodes CDR1 DFQATT and CDR2 SNEGSKA (reference sequence). After removal of 1 base from V and 2 bases from J, the junction contained 5 bases not matched to a gene. The DNA of the CDR3 is TGCAGTGCTAGAGTGGGACTAGCGGAGTACACAGATACGCAGTATTTT. This gives the protein CSARVGLAEYTDTQYF.

In its sample, this clonotype was seen many times. The rearrangement links TRBV3-1 to TRBJ1-2; D is undetermined. In germline, CDR1 is LGHDT, CDR2 YNNKEL (reference sequence). V lost 4 bases, J lost 6 bases, and 21 bases lay in between. There are 16 residues in the CDR3. CDR3 nucleotides: TGTGCCAGCAGCCCGTATTCGACGACCGCCCTGCATGGCTACACCTTC. It yields the protein CASSPYSTTALHGYTF.

This clonotype was counted ten times or more. The chain links TRBV6-6 to TRBJ2-7, with 11 bases aligning to TRBD2. CDR1 is MNHNY, CDR2 SVGAGI, per germline (reference sequence). The CDR3 contains 15 residues. Trimming took 0 bases from V and 12 from J; bases not matched to a gene: 10. CDR3 amino acids: CASSYSSTSGREGYF. For the CDR3, the DNA is TGTGCCAGCAGTTACTCAAGCACTAGCGGGAGAGAGGGGTACTTC.

Only a few counts were recorded for this clonotype. The chain combines TRBV2 with TRBJ2-1, with TRBD2 identical over 13 bases. The CDR3 sequence is 17 residues long. CDR1 and CDR2 from the germline V gene are SNHLY and FYNNEI. V shed 4 bases and J 1 base; nucleotides not matched to a gene: 4. CDR3 sequence reads: CASSVTSGRPSYNEQFF. CDR3 DNA sequence: TGTGCCAGCAGTGTGACTAGCGGGAGGCCTTCCTACAATGAGCAGTTCTTC.

This clonotype came up many times. This chain connects TRBV7-2 to TRBJ2-1, with 12 bases lining up with TRBD2. The length of the CDR3 is 15 residues. Trimming cost V 3 bases and J 9 bases; bases outside gene matches: 6. CDR1 is SGHTA and CDR2 is FQGNSA in the germline V gene. This CDR3 reads CASSFRTSGTLEQFF. The CDR3 DNA follows: TGTGCCAGCAGCTTTAGGACTAGCGGGACTCTTGAGCAGTTCTTC.

This clonotype was seen many times. The chain links TRBV27 to TRBJ1-5; D not certain. The CDR3 spans 16 residues. The germline gives CDR1 MNHEY, CDR2 SMNVEV (reference sequence). With 2 bases removed from V and 4 bases from J, the gap between germline ends came to 15 bases. The chain's CDR3 is CASSLDGVRTNQPQHF. Here the CDR3 DNA reads TGTGCCAGCAGTTTAGATGGGGTCCGGACTAATCAGCCCCAGCATTTT.

The rearrangement links TRBV5-1 to TRBJ2-7, with 7 bases identical to TRBD2. CDR1 and CDR2 (germline): SGHRS, YFSETQ. The CDR3 is 21 residues long. The ends lost 0 bases at V and 2 bases at J; junction bases unmatched: 23. CDR3 DNA sequence: TGCGCCAGCAGCTTGGCCAGGCATTCCGACCGTTTGCGCGGGAGCCCCTACGAGCAGTACTTC. Translation: CASSLARHSDRLRGSPYEQYF.

At least ten counts were recorded for this clonotype. CDR3 sequence: CASSQDLGAGANVLTF. The CDR3 DNA sequence: TGCGCCAGCAGCCAAGATTTGGGGGCCGGGGCCAACGTCCTGACTTTC. The V gene is TRBV4-3, the J gene TRBJ2-6; maybe TRBD1 (6 bases). Germline CDR1 LGHNA, CDR2 YSLEER. The CDR3 totals 16 residues. V dropped 0 bases and J dropped 4 bases, with 10 bases sitting between them.